Listed below are T cell receptor beta chains from one sample, sequenced in a study of shared clonotypes between healthy human individuals. The table came from immunoSEQ multiplex PCR; TCRdb's copy has only in-frame clones and leaves some out. The data contain about 2.2 million clones, about 94% of them singletons. The specimen was naive CD8+ T cells from PBMCs. Source of these receptors: a man between 18 and 35 years old in good health. Some clones in this sample may be carry-over from other donors' samples. Both conserved end residues are part of each CDR3. A D gene is named only where the DNA matches it firmly. Not every row has a clone size; where given, it reads once, few, many or a size class.

V gene	J gene	clone size	D gene	CDR3 protein	CDR3 DNA
TRBV5-6	TRBJ1-2	NA	TRBD1	CASSLGQGFSYGYTF	TGTGCCAGCAGCCTTGGACAGGGGTTTTCCTATGGCTACACCTTC
TRBV30	TRBJ1-2	NA	NA	CAWSVGDPAYGYTF	TGTGCCTGGAGTGTTGGGGATCCCGCCTATGGCTACACCTTC
TRBV4-1	TRBJ2-2	few	NA	CASSLYTNTGELFF	TGCGCCAGCAGCCTCTACACGAACACCGGGGAGCTGTTTTTT
TRBV5-1	TRBJ1-2	NA	NA	CASSLEIGSYGYTF	TGCGCCAGCAGCTTGGAAATAGGGAGCTATGGCTACACCTTC
TRBV28	TRBJ2-7	NA	TRBD1	CASSDQGAIHEQYF	TGTGCCAGCAGCGACCAGGGGGCGATTCACGAGCAGTACTTC
TRBV10-1	TRBJ1-5	NA	NA	CASSLDRNQPQHF	TGCGCCAGCAGTCTGGACAGAAATCAGCCCCAGCATTTT
TRBV2	TRBJ2-2	NA	NA	CASSDGGITGELFF	TGTGCCAGCAGTGACGGCGGAATCACCGGGGAGCTGTTTTTT
TRBV29-1	TRBJ2-1	once	NA	CSVEGGYDEQFF	TGCAGCGTTGAGGGGGGCTACGATGAGCAGTTCTTC
TRBV29-1	TRBJ1-1	NA	NA	CSVGSTEAFF	TGCAGCGTTGGGAGCACTGAAGCTTTCTTT
TRBV9	TRBJ1-2	NA	NA	CASSGPNSRDGGYTF	TGTGCCAGCAGCGGGCCGAATAGCAGGGATGGTGGCTACACCTTC
TRBV6-1	TRBJ1-1	NA	TRBD1	CASSEDRGTEAFF	TGTGCCAGCAGCGAGGACAGGGGAACTGAAGCTTTCTTT
TRBV4-1	TRBJ2-1	NA	NA	CASSQDLFAVPNEQFF	TGCGCCAGCAGCCAAGACCTCTTTGCGGTGCCTAATGAGCAGTTCTTC
TRBV28	TRBJ1-4	NA	TRBD1	CASTGTGGVANEKLFF	TGTGCCAGTACCGGGACAGGGGGCGTCGCAAATGAAAAACTGTTTTTT
TRBV27	TRBJ2-7	NA	TRBD2	CASRHPGTSAGEQYF	TGTGCCAGCAGACATCCAGGGACTAGCGCAGGCGAGCAGTACTTC
TRBV11-1	TRBJ2-1	NA	TRBD2	CASSLAPGLATHNEQFF	TGTGCCAGCAGCTTAGCCCCGGGACTAGCGACTCACAATGAGCAGTTCTTC
TRBV19	TRBJ2-6	NA	TRBD1	CASRTGTGANVLTF	TGTGCCAGTAGGACAGGGACCGGGGCCAACGTCCTGACTTTC
TRBV19	TRBJ2-5	NA	TRBD1	CASSPGQGSFETQYF	TGTGCCAGTAGCCCTGGACAGGGTAGCTTCGAGACCCAGTACTTC
TRBV30	TRBJ1-6	NA	NA	CAWSVHGGGNSPLHF	TGTGCCTGGAGTGTCCACGGGGGAGGTAATTCACCCCTCCACTTT
TRBV7-9	TRBJ1-1	NA	NA	CASSPPSGQRARAFF	TGTGCCAGCAGCCCACCGTCAGGACAGCGAGCCAGGGCTTTCTTT
TRBV5-8	TRBJ1-1	once	NA	CASSLVSGINTEAFF	TGTGCCAGCAGCTTGGTCTCGGGGATTAACACTGAAGCTTTCTTT
TRBV15	TRBJ2-7	NA	NA	CATSRSSGEQYF	TGTGCCACCAGCAGGTCATCGGGCGAGCAGTACTTC
TRBV9	TRBJ2-3	once	NA	CASSVVELLTDTQYF	TGTGCCAGCAGCGTAGTGGAGTTACTTACAGATACGCAGTATTTT
TRBV9	TRBJ2-2	NA	TRBD1	CASSGRQGTGELFF	TGTGCCAGCAGCGGCCGACAGGGGACCGGGGAGCTGTTTTTT
TRBV10-3	TRBJ2-3	NA	TRBD2	CAISPEPGLATDTQYF	TGTGCCATCAGCCCAGAACCGGGACTAGCAACAGATACGCAGTATTTT
TRBV27	TRBJ1-2	NA	NA	CASSFQGSYGYTF	TGTGCCAGCAGTTTTCAGGGGTCGTATGGCTACACCTTC
TRBV7-9	TRBJ2-7	NA	TRBD2	CASSLISGAYEQYF	TGTGCCAGCAGCTTAATTAGCGGGGCCTACGAGCAGTACTTC
TRBV4-2	TRBJ1-1	NA	NA	CASSPGGGLVTEAFF	TGTGCCAGCAGCCCCGGCGGGGGGCTAGTTACTGAAGCTTTCTTT
TRBV11-1	TRBJ1-1	NA	TRBD1	CASSPQGQGNTEAFF	TGTGCCAGCAGCCCGCAGGGACAGGGGAACACTGAAGCTTTCTTT
TRBV6-5	TRBJ2-1	NA	TRBD2	CASSFLAGAVGEQFF	TGTGCCAGCAGTTTCCTAGCGGGAGCGGTAGGTGAGCAGTTCTTC
TRBV7-9	TRBJ2-7	NA	NA	CASSFPGQYEQYF	TGTGCCAGCAGCTTCCCCGGACAGTACGAGCAGTACTTC
TRBV19	TRBJ2-1	NA	NA	CASSIGWGIYNEQFF	TGTGCCAGTAGTATCGGGTGGGGAATCTACAATGAGCAGTTCTTC
TRBV7-9	TRBJ1-4	NA	NA	CASSTQGIREKLFF	TGTGCCAGCAGCACACAGGGAATAAGGGAAAAACTGTTTTTT
TRBV5-1	TRBJ2-1	NA	NA	CASSLQSGGPYNEQFF	TGCGCCAGCAGCTTGCAAAGCGGAGGACCCTACAATGAGCAGTTCTTC
TRBV5-8	TRBJ2-5	NA	TRBD2	CASYPGGGTQYF	TGTGCCAGCTACCCCGGGGGGGGGACCCAGTACTTC
TRBV5-8	TRBJ2-3	NA	NA	CASREGADTQYF	TGTGCCAGCAGGGAGGGGGCAGATACGCAGTATTTT